The 20 T cell receptor beta chains in this list originate from one sample, sequenced in a study of blood T cell repertoires in COVID-19. Profiled with immunoSEQ multiplex PCR; TCRdb holds only in-frame clones, not every one. The data hold 55,000 to 65,000 clones, with approximately 91% observed a single time. Input material: peripheral blood. Receptor source: a human donor in a cohort sampled during active COVID-19.

The gene calls are TRBV5-1 and TRBJ2-3; 14 positions match TRBD2. This CDR3 is 15 amino acids long. Per germline, CDR1 SGHRS and CDR2 YFSETQ. The V segment lost 9 bases and the J segment 1 base; nucleotides outside the gene matches: 4. The CDR3 nucleotides read TGCGCCACGAGGACTAGCGGGAGGCGCACAGATACGCAGTATTTT. Translating gives CATRTSGRRTDTQYF.

The chain combines TRBV14 with TRBJ2-5; 10 positions match TRBD2. Trimming took 4 bases from V and 4 from J; bases not matched to a gene: 6. The CDR3 has 15 amino acids. Germline CDR1 is SGHDN and CDR2 is FVKESK. The CDR3, as DNA: TGTGCCAGCAGCCGCGGGACTAGCGTGGGAGAGACCCAGTACTTC. Its translation: CASSRGTSVGETQYF.

The chain links TRBV11-3 to TRBJ2-2, with D perhaps TRBD1 (5 bases). The CDR3 contains 15 residues. The germline CDR1 and CDR2 sequences are SGHNT and YENEEA. V dropped 5 bases and J dropped 5 bases, with 15 bases sitting between them. CDR3 sequence: CASSPLVSGTGELFF. The CDR3 nucleotides read TGTGCCAGCAGCCCCCTGGTGTCAGGGACCGGGGAGCTGTTTTTT. The entire variable domain, with the rest obtained from reference TRBV11-3 and TRBJ2-2, is as follows: EAGVVQSPRYKIIEKKQPVAFWCNPISGHNTLYWYLQNLGQGPELLIRYENEEAVDDSQLPKDRFSAERLKGVDSTLKIQPAELGDSAVYLCASSPLVSGTGELFFGEGSRLTVL.

V gene TRBV5-5 combines with J gene TRBJ2-3, with D unclear. Germline values: CDR1 SGHKS, CDR2 YYEKEE (reference sequence). The CDR3 is 11 amino acids. V shed 4 bases and J shed 7 bases, with 7 bases lying between them. CDR3 bases: TGTGCCAGCAGCCCGCAGAATACGCAGTATTTT. As protein: CASSPQNTQYF. Supplemented by reference TRBV5-5 and TRBJ2-3, the full variable domain reads DAGVTQSPTHLIKTRGQQVTLRCSPISGHKSVSWYQQVLGQGPQFIFQYYEKEERGRGNFPDRFSARQFPNYSSELNVNALLLGDSALYLCASSPQNTQYFGPGTRLTVL.

A single count supports this clone. Different DNA sequences within this sample yield the same CDR3. The chain couples TRBV11-2 to TRBJ2-1; D is possibly TRBD2 (6 bases). The CDR3 length is 13 residues. CDR1 is SGHAT and CDR2 is FQNNGV in the germline V gene. With 0 bases removed from V and 6 bases from J, the gap between germline ends came to 6 bases. The CDR3 sequence: CASSLERGNEQFF. The CDR3 DNA sequence: TGTGCCAGCAGCTTAGAGCGGGGCAATGAGCAGTTCTTC.

The chain employs TRBV13 and TRBJ2-2, with D possibly being TRBD1 (7 bases). The germline V gene has CDR1 PRHDT and CDR2 FYEKMQ (reference sequence). The V and J ends lost 3 bases and 1 base respectively, with 15 bases between them. CDR3 length: 17 amino acids. CDR3 nucleotide sequence: TGTGCCAGCAGCTTCCTTTTCCAGGGGGGGAACACCGGGGAGCTGTTTTTT. It encodes CASSFLFQGGNTGELFF.

V and J are TRBV5-4 and TRBJ2-3; the match to TRBD2 covers 9 bases. The CDR3 contains 17 residues. In germline, CDR1 is SGHNT, CDR2 YYREEE (reference sequence). Trimming at V came to 0 bases and at J to 3 bases, leaving 8 bases not matched to a gene. The CDR3, as DNA: TGTGCCAGCAGCTTGGGCTTAGCGGGAGTCCGTACAGATACGCAGTATTTT. Its translation: CASSLGLAGVRTDTQYF.

This clone was observed a handful of times. The chain joins TRBV11-2 to TRBJ1-2; no definite D call. The V gene's germline CDR1 is SGHAT and CDR2 FQNNGV. The CDR3 is 12 residues long. The V end lost 5 bases, the J end lost 11 bases, and 15 bases lay between the germline ends. As DNA, the CDR3 is TGTGCCAGCAGCCTCCCAGGAGGGCCGTACACCTTC. Its protein product is CASSLPGGPYTF. Complete variable domain (other parts from reference TRBV11-2 and TRBJ1-2): EAGVAQSPRYKIIEKRQSVAFWCNPISGHATLYWYQQILGQGPKLLIQFQNNGVVDDSQLPKDRFSAERLKGVDSTLKIQPAKLEDSAVYLCASSLPGGPYTFGSGTRLTVV.

The chain joins TRBV18 to TRBJ1-1; tentative D call: TRBD1 (6 bases). Trimming shortened V by 3 bases and J by 2 bases, and 13 bases separated the two germline ends. Germline-derived CDR1 and CDR2 are KGHSH and LQKENI. This CDR3 has 15 residues. The CDR3 DNA reads TGTGCCAGCTCACCTGGACAGCTTACCAACACTGAAGCTTTCTTT. Residues: CASSPGQLTNTEAFF. The variable domain in full, completed from reference TRBV18 and TRBJ1-1, reads NAGVMQNPRHLVRRRGQEARLRCSPMKGHSHVYWYRQLPEEGLKFMVYLQKENIIDESGMPKERFSAEFPKEGPSILRIQQVVRGDSAAYFCASSPGQLTNTEAFFGQGTRLTVV.

The chain has TRBV14 and TRBJ1-6, with unresolved D. Germline loops: CDR1 SGHDN, CDR2 FVKESK. CDR3 size: 13 residues. V was trimmed by 0 bases and J by 9 bases, leaving 6 bases between them. The CDR3 DNA reads TGTGCCAGCAGCCAAGATCTGCGTTCACCCCTCCACTTT. It translates to CASSQDLRSPLHF.

The V gene is TRBV5-1, the J gene TRBJ2-5, with 7 bases that match TRBD2. CDR1 and CDR2 from the germline V gene are SGHRS and YFSETQ. The V gene end was trimmed by 4 bases and the J gene end by 5 bases; junction bases not matched to a gene: 8. CDR3 length: 14 residues. CDR3: CASSGAGESETQYF. The CDR3 DNA reads TGCGCCAGCAGCGGGGCGGGGGAGTCGGAGACCCAGTACTTC. Complete variable domain (other parts from reference TRBV5-1 and TRBJ2-5): KAGVTQTPRYLIKTRGQQVTLSCSPISGHRSVSWYQQTPGQGLQFLFEYFSETQRNKGNFPGRFSGRQFSNSRSEMNVSTLELGDSALYLCASSGAGESETQYFGPGTRLLVL.

CDR3: CASSPDFNEQFF. CDR3 coding DNA: TGTGCCAGTAGTCCCGACTTCAATGAGCAGTTCTTC. The V and J genes are TRBV19 and TRBJ2-1; D is unresolved. Germline V gene lookup returns CDR1 LNHDA and CDR2 SQIVND (reference sequence). CDR3 size: 12 residues. The V end lost 5 bases, the J end lost 6 bases, and 8 bases lay between the germline ends.

V gene TRBV14 combines with J gene TRBJ2-5, with D maybe TRBD1 (5 bases). Trimming removed 3 bases from V and 5 bases from J, with 7 bases in between. The CDR3 length is 12 residues. Germline CDR1 is SGHDN and CDR2 is FVKESK. The CDR3 is CASSQQGETQYF. In DNA form, the CDR3 reads TGTGCCAGCAGCCAGCAGGGTGAGACCCAGTACTTC.

The chain uses TRBV5-4 and TRBJ2-3; 11 nucleotides agree with TRBD2. This CDR3 spans 17 amino acids. The J segment lost 11 bases and the V segment lost 1 base, leaving 15 bases of the junction unmatched. The germline gives CDR1 SGHNT, CDR2 YYREEE (reference sequence). DNA for the CDR3: TGTGCCAGCAGCTTGCCCTTAGCGGGAGGGCACATAGGGGGGCAGTATTTT. As protein: CASSLPLAGGHIGGQYF.

The chain combines TRBV7-9 with TRBJ2-1; 9 bases agree with TRBD2. The CDR3 has 15 amino acids. J was trimmed by 8 bases and V by 0 bases; bases with no gene match: 5. Germline-derived CDR1 and CDR2 are SEHNR and FQNEAQ (reference sequence). The CDR3 nucleotides are TGTGCCAGCAGCTTAGCGGTGGGACTAGCAGATGAGCAGTTCTTC. Translating it yields CASSLAVGLADEQFF.

The genes are TRBV4-2 and TRBJ1-4; D is unclear. V lost 1 base, J lost 13 bases, and 19 bases lay in between. CDR1 and CDR2 from the germline V gene are LGHNA and YNFKEQ. This CDR3 is 15 amino acids long. CDR3 loop: CASSQVGAPDTRLFF. CDR3 in DNA: TGTGCCAGCAGCCAAGTGGGCGCCCCCGACACCAGACTGTTTTTT.

The chain recombines TRBV18 with TRBJ2-1, with D possibly being TRBD1 (5 bases). Looked up from germline, CDR1 is KGHSH and CDR2 is LQKENI. The V end lost 0 bases, the J end lost 6 bases, and 12 bases lay between the germline ends. The CDR3 is 15 residues long. DNA of the CDR3: TGTGCCAGCTCACCACCGGTCAGGGCTGGCAATGAGCAGTTCTTC. It is translated as CASSPPVRAGNEQFF.

V gene TRBV5-1 combines with J gene TRBJ1-1, with 8 bases that match TRBD1. Germline V gene lookup returns CDR1 SGHRS and CDR2 YFSETQ. The CDR3 spans 14 residues. The trim removed 4 bases at V and 6 bases at J, leaving 8 bases unmatched. The CDR3 DNA reads as TGCGCCAGCAGCCGCGGACAGGGATTGGCTGAAGCTTTCTTT. Translating gives CASSRGQGLAEAFF.

This clone was seen more than once but under ten times. The chain uses TRBV24-1 and TRBJ2-3, with 14 positions matching TRBD2. The CDR3 extends over 21 amino acids. Trimming removed 4 bases from V and 1 base from J; junction bases left unmatched: 15. CDR1 and CDR2 (germline): KGHDR, SFDVKD. CDR3 amino acids: CATSERLAGGRNYLRTDTQYF. CDR3 nucleotides: TGTGCCACCAGTGAACGACTAGCGGGAGGGCGAAACTATCTCCGCACAGATACGCAGTATTTT.

The CDR3, as DNA: TGTGCCATCAGTTGGCTGGGGCTGCCGACCGGGGAGCTGTTTTTT. Protein: CAISWLGLPTGELFF. The gene calls are TRBV10-3 and TRBJ2-2; TRBD1 might be the D (5 bases). Trimming left V 5 bases short and J 5 bases short, with 15 bases between. Germline V gives CDR1 ENHRY, CDR2 SYGVKD. The CDR3 consists of 15 residues.